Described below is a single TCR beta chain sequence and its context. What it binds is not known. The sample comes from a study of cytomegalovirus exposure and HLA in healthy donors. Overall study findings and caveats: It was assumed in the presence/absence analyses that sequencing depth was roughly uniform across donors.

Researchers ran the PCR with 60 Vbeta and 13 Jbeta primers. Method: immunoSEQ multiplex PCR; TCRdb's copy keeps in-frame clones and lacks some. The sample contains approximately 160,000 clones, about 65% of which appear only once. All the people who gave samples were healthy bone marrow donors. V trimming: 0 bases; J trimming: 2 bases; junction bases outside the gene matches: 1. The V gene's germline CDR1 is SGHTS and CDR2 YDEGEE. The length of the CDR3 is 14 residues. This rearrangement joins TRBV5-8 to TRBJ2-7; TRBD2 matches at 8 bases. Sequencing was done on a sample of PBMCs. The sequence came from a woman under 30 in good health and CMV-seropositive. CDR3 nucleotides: TGTGCCAGCAGCTTGGAAGCGGGGGCCTACGAGCAGTACTTC. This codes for CASSLEAGAYEQYF.